The T cell receptor beta chain under discussion was sequenced for a study of regulatory T cells in long-lasting Graves disease. At least ten counts were recorded for this clonotype. Time point in this sample: newly diagnosed GD, antithyroid drugs for less than 3 months. From PBMCs, RNA was extracted and then used to make the TCR library. Germline CDR1 and CDR2: SGHVS and FQNEAQ. V dropped 2 bases and J dropped 1 base, with 6 bases sitting between them. The CDR3 sequence is 14 residues long. HTBI primers from iRepertoire and Arm-PCR of CDR3 regions yielded the TCR beta libraries. TCRdb redid the calling of the multiplex PCR reads with MiXCR, one entry per CDR3 protein. The sample yields 530,000 or so distinct CDR3 sequences, approximately 13% seen once. The sample was also linked to a second study, of T cells in Graves' hyperthyroidism and ophthalmopathy. According to that study: The study enrolled patients aged 18 to 65 with newly diagnosed hyperthyroidism of under 2 months' duration.

The rearrangement links TRBV7-8 to TRBJ2-1; no firm D call. The material was peripheral blood mononuclear cells (PBMCs), obtained at new diagnosis, from a patient treated with antithyroid drugs. This TCR was recovered from a man aged 25 to 45 with Graves disease. The CDR3 bases are TGTGCCAGCAGCTTATATAAATCCTACAATGAGCAGTTCTTC. Translated, it gives CASSLYKSYNEQFF.